This entry is about one T cell receptor beta chain. What it binds is unknown. TCRdb used MiXCR to reprocess the 5' RACE reads, holding one entry per CDR3 protein. This table has 110,000 or so distinct CDR3 sequences, about a fifth appearing once. This entry is derived from a study of T-cell memory formation after mild COVID-19. V lost 3 bases to trimming and J lost 2 bases, with 12 bases between them. The CDR3 runs to 15 residues. Germline V lookup: CDR1 SEHNR, CDR2 FQNEAQ (reference sequence). Points from the study as a whole: Contracting CD4+ clones lay largely in CM and EM, with CD8+ ones residing in EMRA. The study detected some responding clones in pre-infection memory, suggesting cross-reactive memory joined. SARS-CoV-2 specificity was not confirmed for second-wave clones peaking on day 37.

Sequenced: PBMCs or a T cell subset sorted from them (not recorded which). This rearrangement joins TRBV7-9 to TRBJ2-3; D not certain. The sequence was collected from a man younger than 35 who had mild COVID-19 (a few samples of this study predate the infection). Cell type and time point are not known. In nucleotides, the CDR3 is TGTGCCAGCAGCTTTAGCACACGCTTCACAGATACGCAGTATTTT. Translated, it gives CASSFSTRFTDTQYF.